A selection of T cell receptor beta chains follows, all from one sample in a study of cytomegalovirus exposure and HLA in healthy donors. Sequenced by immunoSEQ multiplex PCR; TCRdb stores in-frame clones only, minus some. The repertoire holds roughly 68,000 clones, with roughly four fifths as singletons. What was sequenced was PBMCs. These receptors originate from a woman younger than 45 in good health and CMV-seropositive. Each CDR3 is given with its conserved first and last residue. A D gene is named only where the DNA matches it firmly.

TRBD2,TRBV9,TRBJ2-1,CASSPGLAGYEQFF,TGTGCCAGCAGCCCTGGACTAGCGGGATATGAGCAGTTCTTC
-,TRBV29-1,TRBJ2-2,CSVDPGLSGELFF,TGCAGCGTTGACCCAGGGCTCTCCGGGGAGCTGTTTTTT
TRBD2,TRBV20-1,TRBJ2-1,CSAGGTTEQFF,TGCAGTGCTGGCGGGACTACTGAGCAGTTCTTC
-,TRBV7-3,TRBJ1-2,CASSISGSPFGYTF,TGTGCCAGCAGCATTTCAGGGTCACCTTTTGGCTACACCTTC
TRBD1,TRBV5-6,TRBJ2-5,CASSWDRAGLPQETQYF,TGTGCCAGCAGCTGGGACAGGGCGGGACTCCCTCAAGAGACCCAGTACTTC
TRBD2,TRBV4-2,TRBJ2-1,CASSQAVQGLARNEQFF,TGTGCCAGCAGCCAAGCAGTACAGGGACTAGCGCGCAATGAGCAGTTCTTC
TRBD2,TRBV28,TRBJ2-2,CASTPMRPLAGTGELFF,TGTGCCAGCACCCCGATGCGGCCTCTAGCGGGCACCGGGGAGCTGTTTTTT
TRBD1,TRBV5-1,TRBJ1-2,CASSLAGQGAYGYTF,TGCGCCAGCAGCTTGGCCGGACAGGGGGCCTATGGCTACACCTTC
TRBD2,TRBV10-1,TRBJ2-1,CASSARRGASGRVSSYNEQFF,TGCGCCAGCAGTGCCCGGAGAGGGGCTAGCGGGAGGGTAAGCTCCTACAATGAGCAGTTCTTC
-,TRBV4-2,TRBJ2-1,CASSHAGRPEQFF,TGTGCCAGCAGCCATGCGGGGCGGCCTGAGCAGTTCTTC
-,TRBV27,TRBJ2-3,CASRTSRDTQYF,TGTGCCAGCAGGACTAGTAGAGATACGCAGTATTTT